This entry lists 19 T cell receptor beta chains sequenced from one sample in a study of control samples from healthy donors and cancer patients. Here immunoSEQ multiplex PCR was the method, and the copy in TCRdb shows in-frame clones only, minus some. This sample has 50,000 to 70,000 clones; roughly 90% occur once, and the top ten carry less than 4%. The sequenced material came from blood. The receptors derive from a man over 45 in good health.

The chain uses TRBV11-1 and TRBJ1-1; TRBD1 agrees at 8 bases. The CDR3 extends over 11 amino acids. From germline, CDR1 is SGHAT and CDR2 FQDESV (reference sequence). Trimming removed 5 bases from V and 12 bases from J; junction bases left unmatched: 5. The CDR3: CASSTTGVSFF. CDR3 in DNA: TGTGCCAGCAGCACGACAGGGGTATCTTTCTTT.

This sequence joins TRBV7-8 and TRBJ2-5, with no clear D. The CDR3 is 13 residues long. Germline CDR1 and CDR2: SGHVS and FQNEAQ. Between the trimmed V and J ends, which lost 2 bases and 9 bases, there was a span of 13 bases. DNA for the CDR3: TGTGCCAGCAGCTTACAGGACCAATCCCCCCAGTACTTC. Its protein is CASSLQDQSPQYF.

The rearrangement uses TRBV3-1 (or the pseudogene TRBV3-2) and TRBJ1-3; TRBD1 is a possible D gene (5 bases). Germline CDR1 LGHDT, CDR2 YNNKEL (reference sequence). Trimming left V 5 bases short and J 2 bases short, with 10 bases between. The CDR3 is 14 residues long. CDR3 sequence (DNA): TGTGCCAGCAGCTTGGGACTAGCTGGAAACACCATATATTTT. Its protein product is CASSLGLAGNTIYF.

This CDR3 reads CAISPGNSGLAGGEQYF. The CDR3, as DNA: TGTGCCATCAGCCCGGGAAACTCGGGACTAGCGGGAGGCGAGCAGTACTTC. This chain connects TRBV10-3 to TRBJ2-7; 15 bases map to TRBD2. With 6 bases clipped from V and 6 bases from J, the junction kept 12 bases outside the gene matches. There are 17 residues in the CDR3. Germline V gene lookup returns CDR1 ENHRY and CDR2 SYGVKD.

The genes are TRBV29-1 and TRBJ2-5; maybe TRBD1 (6 bases). Trimming left V 7 bases short and J 2 bases short, with 14 bases between. The CDR3 is 13 amino acids. CDR1 is SQVTM, CDR2 ANQGSEA, per germline. As DNA, the CDR3 is TGCAGCGGCTCCAGGGGTCCACAAGAGACCCAGTACTTC. Translated, it gives CSGSRGPQETQYF.

A note on this clone: Lacking the conserved final phenylalanine or tryptophan, this CDR3 likely reflects a read error. The chain employs TRBV4-2 and TRBJ2-3, with D tentatively TRBD2 (6 bases). Trimming pared 2 bases from V and 3 bases from J, leaving 12 bases between. From germline, CDR1 is LGHNA and CDR2 YNFKEQ. The CDR3 extends over 15 amino acids. CDR3 sequence reads: CASSQFPSGTDTQYS. CDR3 DNA sequence: TGTGCCAGCAGCCAATTTCCAAGCGGGACAGATACGCAGTATTCT.

This chain connects TRBV5-4 to TRBJ2-7; 9 bases are a match to TRBD1. Unmatched junction bases numbered 19, after V lost 4 bases and J lost 5 bases. Looked up from germline, CDR1 is SGHNT and CDR2 is YYREEE (reference sequence). This CDR3 has 18 amino acids. The CDR3 region is CASSHNTWGQGRGDEQYF. The CDR3 bases are TGTGCCAGCAGCCACAATACCTGGGGACAGGGACGAGGAGACGAGCAGTACTTC.

This chain links TRBV5-5 with TRBJ1-1, with unresolved D. This CDR3 comprises 11 residues. Germline V gene sequence: CDR1 SGHKS, CDR2 YYEKEE (reference sequence). V lost 0 bases, J lost 7 bases, and 4 bases lay in between. This CDR3 is CASSLEDEAFF. CDR3 nucleotide sequence: TGTGCCAGCAGCTTGGAGGATGAAGCTTTCTTT.

V is TRBV3-1 (or the pseudogene TRBV3-2) and J is TRBJ2-1; 9 nucleotides align to TRBD1. The CDR3 runs 14 residues. V trimming: 3 bases; J trimming: 6 bases; junction bases outside the gene matches: 3. Germline values: CDR1 LGHDT, CDR2 YNNKEL (reference sequence). The CDR3 reads CASSHSDRGNEQFF. The CDR3, as DNA: TGTGCCAGCAGCCATTCGGACAGGGGCAATGAGCAGTTCTTC.

The chain links TRBV4-1 to TRBJ2-5; D is uncertain. V was shortened by 5 bases and J by 4 bases, with 14 bases between the two germline ends. The CDR3 has 14 residues. Germline V gene lookup returns CDR1 MGHRA and CDR2 YSYEKL. The CDR3 bases are TGCGCCAGCAGCGCAAGTAGTTACGGAGAGACCCAGTACTTC. Amino acids: CASSASSYGETQYF.

The count of this clone is one. Other DNA sequences in this sample translate to the same CDR3. The chain recombines TRBV10-3 with TRBJ1-5; D is ambiguous. Looked up from germline, CDR1 is ENHRY and CDR2 is SYGVKD. Trimming took 0 bases from V and 0 from J, leaving 6 bases between them. This CDR3 contains 15 residues. The CDR3 bases are TGTGCCATCAGTGAGTCAGGTTATAGCAATCAGCCCCAGCATTTT. It specifies CAISESGYSNQPQHF.

The J gene is TRBJ1-1, the V gene TRBV19, with a tentative D call TRBD1 (5 bases). Trimming removed 9 bases from V and 1 base from J, with 9 bases in between. Germline V gene data show CDR1 as LNHDA and CDR2 as SQIVND (reference sequence). This CDR3 has 12 residues. The CDR3 sequence is CARVGANTEAFF. CDR3 DNA sequence: TGTGCCAGGGTTGGGGCGAACACTGAAGCTTTCTTT. Filled out from reference TRBV19 and TRBJ1-1, the complete variable domain reads DGGITQSPKYLFRKEGQNVTLSCEQNLNHDAMYWYRQDPGQGLRLIYYSQIVNDFQKGDIAEGYSVSREKKESFPLTVTSAQKNPTAFYLCARVGANTEAFFGQGTRLTVV.

The chain is built from TRBV5-6 and TRBJ1-5, with TRBD1 as a possible D gene (5 bases). Trimming removed 4 bases at V and 0 bases at J, with 17 bases between. This CDR3 region has 17 residues. Looked up from germline, CDR1 is SGHDT and CDR2 is YYEEEE. The CDR3 loop is CASSQFFQGDSNQPQHF. Written as DNA, the CDR3 is TGTGCCAGCAGCCAGTTTTTCCAGGGAGATAGCAATCAGCCCCAGCATTTT.

The CDR3 sequence is CASSILPGTAYGYTF. CDR3 nucleotide sequence: TGTGCCAGTAGTATACTTCCCGGGACAGCCTATGGCTACACCTTC. The J gene is TRBJ1-2, the V gene TRBV19; 7 nucleotides match TRBD1. After removal of 2 bases from V and 4 bases from J, the junction contained 7 bases not matched to a gene. This CDR3 has 15 residues. Germline V gene sequence: CDR1 LNHDA, CDR2 SQIVND (reference sequence).

The rearrangement uses TRBV27 and TRBJ1-5, with a tentative D call TRBD1 (6 bases). Between the trimmed V and J ends, which lost 3 bases and 6 bases, there was a span of 12 bases. Germline V gene sequence: CDR1 MNHEY, CDR2 SMNVEV (reference sequence). The CDR3 totals 14 residues. The CDR3 protein is CASSFSRGGQPQHF. The DNA for the CDR3 is TGTGCCAGCAGTTTTTCCAGGGGAGGTCAGCCCCAGCATTTT.

The table lists this clone with a few counts. V gene TRBV11-3 combines with J gene TRBJ2-7, with a possible D match to TRBD1 (5 bases). Looked up from germline, CDR1 is SGHNT and CDR2 is YENEEA. The germline V and J ends were trimmed by 2 bases and 5 bases, with 10 bases remaining between them. CDR3 length equals 13 residues. The DNA for the CDR3 is TGTGCCAGCAGCTTAAGCAGGGTAGACGAGCAGTACTTC. Its translation is CASSLSRVDEQYF.

The chain has TRBV6-5 and TRBJ2-5; TRBD1 matches 8 bases. Germline CDR1 is MNHEY and CDR2 is SVGAGI. The V segment lost 5 bases and the J segment 5 bases; nucleotides outside the gene matches: 7. The length of the CDR3 is 14 residues. The CDR3 DNA reads as TGTGCCAGCAGTAAGGTCAGGGGGCGGGAGACCCAGTACTTC. As protein: CASSKVRGRETQYF.

The chain couples TRBV27 to TRBJ2-1, with D possibly TRBD2 on 6 matching bases. The V end lost 8 bases, the J end lost 15 bases, and 20 bases lay between the germline ends. The length of the CDR3 is 12 residues. Germline V gives CDR1 MNHEY, CDR2 SMNVEV (reference sequence). The CDR3 DNA follows: TGTGCCAGCGGTGGCGGGGTAGCAATCACGTTCTTC. Protein product: CASGGGVAITFF.

This chain connects TRBV6-4 to TRBJ1-6; no clear D gene. The CDR3 is made up of 15 amino acids. The V gene lost 4 bases and the J gene lost 7 bases, with 14 bases spanning the gap. Germline CDR1 reads MRHNA; CDR2 reads SNTAGT. CDR3 coding DNA: TGTGCCAGCAGTGCTCCGCAGGATCCAAATTCACCCCTCCACTTT. The encoded protein is CASSAPQDPNSPLHF.